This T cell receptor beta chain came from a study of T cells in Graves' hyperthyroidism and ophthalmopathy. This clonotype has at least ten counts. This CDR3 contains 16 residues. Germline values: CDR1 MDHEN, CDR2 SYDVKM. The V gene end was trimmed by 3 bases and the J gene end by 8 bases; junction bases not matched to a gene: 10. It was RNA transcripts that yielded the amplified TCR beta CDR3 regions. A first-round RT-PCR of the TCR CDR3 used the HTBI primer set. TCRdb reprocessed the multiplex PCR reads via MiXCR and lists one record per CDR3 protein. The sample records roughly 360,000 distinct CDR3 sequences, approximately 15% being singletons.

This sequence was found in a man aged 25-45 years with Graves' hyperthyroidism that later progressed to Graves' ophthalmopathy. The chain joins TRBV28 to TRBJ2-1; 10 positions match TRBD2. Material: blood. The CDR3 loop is CASSLQLAGSWDEQFF. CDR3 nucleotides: TGTGCCAGCAGTTTGCAACTAGCGGGGTCCTGGGATGAGCAGTTCTTC.